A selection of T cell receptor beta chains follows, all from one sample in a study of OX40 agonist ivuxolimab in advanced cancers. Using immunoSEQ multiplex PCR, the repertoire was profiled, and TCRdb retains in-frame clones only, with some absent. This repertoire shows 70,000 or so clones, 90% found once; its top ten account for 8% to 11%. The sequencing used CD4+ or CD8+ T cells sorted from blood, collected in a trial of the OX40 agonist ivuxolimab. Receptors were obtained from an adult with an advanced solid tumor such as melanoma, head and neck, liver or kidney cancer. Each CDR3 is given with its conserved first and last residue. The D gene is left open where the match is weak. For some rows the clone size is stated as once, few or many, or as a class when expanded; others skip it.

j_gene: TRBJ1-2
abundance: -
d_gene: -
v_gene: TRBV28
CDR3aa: CASNVMPGQGYTF
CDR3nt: TGTGCCAGCAATGTAATGCCGGGACAAGGCTACACCTTC

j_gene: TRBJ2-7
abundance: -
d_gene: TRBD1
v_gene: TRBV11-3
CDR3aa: CASSRDSGRKEQYF
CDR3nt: TGTGCCAGCAGCCGGGACAGTGGACGTAAGGAGCAGTACTTC

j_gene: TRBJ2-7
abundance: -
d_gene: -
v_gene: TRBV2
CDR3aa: CASSESPSYEQYF
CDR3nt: TGTGCCAGCAGTGAGAGCCCCTCCTACGAGCAGTACTTC

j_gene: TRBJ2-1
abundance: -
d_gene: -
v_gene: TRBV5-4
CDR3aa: CASSVGLSSYNEQFF
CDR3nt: TGTGCCAGCAGCGTAGGACTGAGCTCCTACAATGAGCAGTTCTTC

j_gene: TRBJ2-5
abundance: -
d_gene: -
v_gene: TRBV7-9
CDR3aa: CASSLSKSETQYF
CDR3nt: TGTGCCAGCAGCTTATCCAAGTCAGAGACCCAGTACTTC

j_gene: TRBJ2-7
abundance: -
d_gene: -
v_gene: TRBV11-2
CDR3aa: CASSSGEKNEQYF
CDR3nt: TGTGCCAGCAGTTCAGGGGAGAAAAACGAGCAGTACTTC

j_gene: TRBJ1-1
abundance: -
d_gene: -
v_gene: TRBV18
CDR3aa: CASSLGQRNTEAFF
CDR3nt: TGTGCCAGCTCACTTGGACAGCGGAACACTGAAGCTTTCTTT

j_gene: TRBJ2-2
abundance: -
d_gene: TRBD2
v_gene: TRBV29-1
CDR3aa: CSVGGSSGISGELFF
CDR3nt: TGCAGCGTTGGGGGGTCTAGCGGGATTTCCGGGGAGCTGTTTTTT

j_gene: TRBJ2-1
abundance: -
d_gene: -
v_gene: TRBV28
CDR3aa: CASSYSGLGDNEQFF
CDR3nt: TGTGCCAGCAGCTATAGCGGTTTGGGGGACAATGAGCAGTTCTTC

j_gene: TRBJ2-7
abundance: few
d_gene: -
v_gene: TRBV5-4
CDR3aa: CASSLAAGRYEQYF
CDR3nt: TGTGCCAGCAGCTTGGCCGCAGGGCGCTACGAGCAGTACTTC

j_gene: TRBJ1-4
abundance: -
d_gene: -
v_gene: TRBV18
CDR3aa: CASSPPRWSGDEKLFF
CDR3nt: TGTGCCAGCTCACCACCGCGGTGGAGTGGGGATGAAAAACTGTTTTTT

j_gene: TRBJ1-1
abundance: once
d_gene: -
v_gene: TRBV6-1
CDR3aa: CASNPWTRMNTEAFF
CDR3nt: TGTGCCAGCAATCCCTGGACACGTATGAACACTGAAGCTTTCTTT

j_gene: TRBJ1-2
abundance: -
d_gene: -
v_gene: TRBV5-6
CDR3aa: CASSLGGSYGYTF
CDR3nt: TGTGCCAGCAGCTTGGGGGGCAGTTATGGCTACACCTTC

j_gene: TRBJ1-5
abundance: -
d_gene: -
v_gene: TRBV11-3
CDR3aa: CASSLLSNQPQHF
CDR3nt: TGTGCCAGCAGCTTACTTAGCAATCAGCCCCAGCATTTT

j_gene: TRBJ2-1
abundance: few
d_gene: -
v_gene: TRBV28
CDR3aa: CASSPSGRHSYNEQFF
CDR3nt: TGTGCCAGCAGTCCGTCCGGGCGCCACTCCTACAATGAGCAGTTCTTC

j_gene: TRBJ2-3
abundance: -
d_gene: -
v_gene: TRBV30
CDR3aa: CAWTSTDTQYF
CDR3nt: TGTGCCTGGACAAGCACAGATACGCAGTATTTT

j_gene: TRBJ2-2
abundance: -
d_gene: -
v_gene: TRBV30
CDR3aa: CAWKDTGELFF
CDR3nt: TGTGCCTGGAAGGATACCGGGGAGCTGTTTTTT

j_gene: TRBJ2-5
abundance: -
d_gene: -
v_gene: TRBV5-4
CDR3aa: CASSLQGRAGETQYF
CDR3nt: TGTGCCAGCAGCTTACAGGGGAGGGCGGGGGAGACCCAGTACTTC

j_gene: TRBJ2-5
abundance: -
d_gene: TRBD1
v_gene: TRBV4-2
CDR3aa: CASSQGGQGWQETQYF
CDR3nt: TGTGCCAGCAGCCAAGGAGGACAGGGGTGGCAAGAGACCCAGTACTTC

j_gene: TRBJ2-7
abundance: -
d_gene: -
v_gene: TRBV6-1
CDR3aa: CASRHPGSYEQYF
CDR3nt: TGTGCCAGCAGACACCCAGGATCCTACGAGCAGTACTTC

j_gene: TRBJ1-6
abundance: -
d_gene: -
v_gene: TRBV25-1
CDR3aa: CASSEYPNSPLHF
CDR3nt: TGTGCCAGCAGTGAATATCCGAATTCACCCCTCCACTTT

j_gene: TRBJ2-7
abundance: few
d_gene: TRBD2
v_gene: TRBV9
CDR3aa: CASSEAGGTEQYF
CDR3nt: TGTGCCAGCAGCGAAGCGGGAGGGACCGAGCAGTACTTC

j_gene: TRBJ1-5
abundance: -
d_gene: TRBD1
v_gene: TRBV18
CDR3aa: CASSPDRVLGNQHF
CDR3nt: TGTGCCAGCTCCCCCGACAGGGTCCTAGGTAACCAGCATTTT